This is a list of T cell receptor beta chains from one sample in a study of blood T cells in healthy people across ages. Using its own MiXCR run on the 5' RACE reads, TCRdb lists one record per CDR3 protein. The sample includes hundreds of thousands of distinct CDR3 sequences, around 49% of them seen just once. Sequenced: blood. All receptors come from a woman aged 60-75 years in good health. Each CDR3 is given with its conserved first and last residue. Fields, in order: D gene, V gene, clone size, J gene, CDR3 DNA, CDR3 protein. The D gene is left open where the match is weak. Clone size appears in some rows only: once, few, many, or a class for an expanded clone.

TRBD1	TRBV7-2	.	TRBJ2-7	TGTGCCAGCAGCTTATACCGGGACAGGGTCTACGAGCAGTACTTC	CASSLYRDRVYEQYF
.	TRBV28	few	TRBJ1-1	TGTGCCAGCAATACAGGGAGCACTGAAGCTTTCTTT	CASNTGSTEAFF
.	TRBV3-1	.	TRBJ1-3	TGTGCCAGCAGCCTACAGGGCGGATCTGGAAACACCATATATTTT	CASSLQGGSGNTIYF
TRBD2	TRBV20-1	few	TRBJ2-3	TGCAGTGCTTCGCGGGAGGGCGAGCCAGATACGCAGTATTTT	CSASREGEPDTQYF
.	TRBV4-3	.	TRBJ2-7	TGCGCCAGCAGCCAAGTCGCGACAGGATCCACTTACGAGCAGTACTTC	CASSQVATGSTYEQYF
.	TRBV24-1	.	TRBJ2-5	TGTGCCACCAGTGACTCTCGGAGGGGTGGAGAGACCCAGTACTTC	CATSDSRRGGETQYF
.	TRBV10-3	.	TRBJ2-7	TGCGCCATCAGTGACCCGGGCAGGGGCTCCTACGAGCAGTACTTC	CAISDPGRGSYEQYF
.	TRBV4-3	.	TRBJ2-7	TGCGCCAGCAGCCAAGATTCAGGATTTGGGGGCTTCGCCGATGAGCAGTACTTC	CASSQDSGFGGFADEQYF
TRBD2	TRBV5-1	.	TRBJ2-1	TGCGCCAGCAGCTTGGGCGGGAGGCACTACAATGAGCAGTTCTTC	CASSLGGRHYNEQFF
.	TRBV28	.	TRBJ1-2	TGTGCCAGCAGTTTAATGGCAGGCGATGGCTACACCTTC	CASSLMAGDGYTF
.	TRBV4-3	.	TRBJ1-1	TGCGCCAGCAGCCAGGTGAGGCAGGGGTACGGTGAAGCTTTCTTT	CASSQVRQGYGEAFF
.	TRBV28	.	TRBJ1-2	TGTGCCAGCAGTCCCCCCGGCTATGGCTACACCTTC	CASSPPGYGYTF
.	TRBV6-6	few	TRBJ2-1	TGTGCCAGCAGCCAGGGGGGGGCGGGCCACAATGAGCAGTTCTTC	CASSQGGAGHNEQFF
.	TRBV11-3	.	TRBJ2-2	TGTGCCAGCAGCTTAGACCGAGGCACCGGGGAGCTGTTTTTT	CASSLDRGTGELFF
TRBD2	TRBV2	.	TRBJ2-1	TGTGCCAGCAGTGCGTCTCTAGCGGGAACTTACAATGAGCAGTTCTTC	CASSASLAGTYNEQFF
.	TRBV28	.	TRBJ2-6	TGTGCCAGCAGTTCCTTCAGCTCTGGGGCCAACGTCCTGACTTTC	CASSSFSSGANVLTF
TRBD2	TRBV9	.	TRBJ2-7	TGTGCCAGCAGCGTTAGCGGGACGTACTACGAGCAGTACTTC	CASSVSGTYYEQYF
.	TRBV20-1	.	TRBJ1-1	TGCAGTGCTAGGGCGGGTTGGACTGAAGCTTTCTTT	CSARAGWTEAFF
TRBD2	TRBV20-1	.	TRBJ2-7	TGCAGTGCTAGAGATCTTAGCGGGAGACGCTACGAGCAGTACTTC	CSARDLSGRRYEQYF
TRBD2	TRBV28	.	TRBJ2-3	TGTGCCAGCAGTCACGGGACTAGCGGGAGAGGTACGCAGTATTTT	CASSHGTSGRGTQYF
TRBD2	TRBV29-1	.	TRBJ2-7	TGCAGCGTTGCGCGGGAGTTGGGGGGAGAGCAGTACTTC	CSVARELGGEQYF
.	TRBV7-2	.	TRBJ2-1	TGTGCCAGCAGCCGTAGATTCCATGAGCAGTTCTTC	CASSRRFHEQFF
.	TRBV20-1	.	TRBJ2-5	TGCAGTGCTGGCACCGTCCAAGAGACCCAGTACTTC	CSAGTVQETQYF
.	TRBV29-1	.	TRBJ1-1	TGCAGCGTTCAGGGAAAAGTGAACACTGAAGCTTTCTTT	CSVQGKVNTEAFF
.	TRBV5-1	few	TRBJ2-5	TGCGCCAGCAGCTTGGAGGTCGGGACCTGGGAGACCCAGTACTTC	CASSLEVGTWETQYF
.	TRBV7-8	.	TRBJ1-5	TGTGCCAGCAGCCGCCAAGAGGAGTATCAGCCCCAGCATTTT	CASSRQEEYQPQHF
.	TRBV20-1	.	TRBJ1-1	TGCAGTACTAACGAACAGTCGACTGAAGCTTTCTTT	CSTNEQSTEAFF
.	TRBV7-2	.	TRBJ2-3	TGTGCCAGCAGCTCCCGGAGGGCAGATACGCAGTATTTT	CASSSRRADTQYF